The present T cell receptor (beta chain) was sequenced within a study of vaccination and CD4 T cells after COVID-19. For the study at large: Each convalescent patient was PCR positive for SARS-CoV-2 on nasal swab; eight to ten cases were mild and one severe. In the convalescent cohort, there were six males and four females, two of them Hispanic. Investigators stimulated cells with overlapping spike peptides drawn from SARS-CoV-2, HCoV-NL63, HCoV-OC43 and HCoV-229E.

Described treatment: approximately nine-day PBMC culture with coronavirus spike peptide pools or control peptides (ViraFEST assay). Sequenced with the Oncomine TCR Beta short-read assay was DNA taken from cultured CD4+ T cells. The template was genomic DNA from cultured CD4+ T cells. TCRdb re-derived calls from the PCR reads in MiXCR, one entry per CDR3 protein. This table has more than 12,000 distinct CDR3 sequences, approximately 53% appearing once. Trimming removed 4 bases at V and 11 bases at J, with 14 bases between. The CDR3 extends over 12 amino acids. Germline values: CDR1 SEHNR, CDR2 FQNEAQ (reference sequence). On this clonotype itself: Its antigen is unidentified.

The source is a human donor who had recovered from COVID-19. This chain joins TRBV7-9 and TRBJ1-1; D is uncertain. Sequences were obtained from CD4+ T cells from blood, cultured in vitro. The CDR3 reads CASSSERRPAFF. CDR3 bases: TGTGCCAGCAGCTCAGAGCGACGTCCGGCTTTCTTT.